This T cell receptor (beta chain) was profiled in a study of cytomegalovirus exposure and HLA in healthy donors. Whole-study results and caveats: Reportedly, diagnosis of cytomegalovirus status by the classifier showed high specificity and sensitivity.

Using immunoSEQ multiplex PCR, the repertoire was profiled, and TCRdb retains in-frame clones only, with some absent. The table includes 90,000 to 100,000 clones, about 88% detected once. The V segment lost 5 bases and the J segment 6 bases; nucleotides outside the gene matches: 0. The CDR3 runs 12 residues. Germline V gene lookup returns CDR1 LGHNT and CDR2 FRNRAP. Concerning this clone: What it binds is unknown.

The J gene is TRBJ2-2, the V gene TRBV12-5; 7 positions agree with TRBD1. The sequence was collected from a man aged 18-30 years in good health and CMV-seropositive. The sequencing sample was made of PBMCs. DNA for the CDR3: TGTGCTAGTGGTCAGGGGGCCGGGGAGCTGTTTTTT. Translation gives CASGQGAGELFF.